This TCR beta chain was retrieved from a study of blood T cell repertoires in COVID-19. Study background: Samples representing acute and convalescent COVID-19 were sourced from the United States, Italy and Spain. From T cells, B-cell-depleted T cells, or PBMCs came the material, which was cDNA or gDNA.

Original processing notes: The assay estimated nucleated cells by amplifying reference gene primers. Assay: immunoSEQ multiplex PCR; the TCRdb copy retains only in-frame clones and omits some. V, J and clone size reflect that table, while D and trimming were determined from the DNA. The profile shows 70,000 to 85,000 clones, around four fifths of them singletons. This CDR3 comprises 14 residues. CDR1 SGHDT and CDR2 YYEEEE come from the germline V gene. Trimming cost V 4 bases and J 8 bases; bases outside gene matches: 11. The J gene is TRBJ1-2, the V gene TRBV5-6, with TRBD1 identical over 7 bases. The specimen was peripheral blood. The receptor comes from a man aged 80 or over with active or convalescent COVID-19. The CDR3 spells CASSPRRQGEGYTF. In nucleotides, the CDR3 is TGTGCCAGCAGCCCCCGGAGGCAGGGGGAAGGCTACACCTTC.